This T cell receptor beta chain was obtained from a study of regulatory T cells in long-lasting Graves disease. Study background: Over 5 years on antithyroid drugs plus positive TSH receptor antibodies marked Graves' disease as persistent. Study-wide results and limits: Persistent disease samples used TRBV28, TRBJ1-2 and TRBJ2-5 preferentially. Relative to new patients (roughly 1,000), persistent patients exhibited greater sharing of public clonotypes (about 2,700).

As to time point: persistent/refractory GD, antithyroid drugs over 5 years with positive TRAb. The TCR library was made from RNA extracted from PBMCs. Germline loops: CDR1 SGHTA, CDR2 FQGTGA. This CDR3 contains 15 residues. V gave up 4 bases and J gave up 4 bases; unmatched junction bases: 7. Relying on iRepertoire HTBI primers and Arm-PCR of CDR3 regions, the team built TCR beta libraries. MiXCR was run by TCRdb on the multiplex PCR reads, yielding one entry per CDR3 protein. Altogether fewer than 550,000 distinct CDR3 sequences are present, around a fifth being singletons, with the ten largest covering roughly 6.9%. This clonotype occurred a few times. The antigen is undetermined.

The rearrangement joins TRBV7-3 to TRBJ2-5; 9 bases are shared with TRBD2. Sequencing was performed on peripheral blood mononuclear cells (PBMCs), taken when the disease was refractory, from a patient treated with antithyroid drugs. The TCR was taken from a female donor with Graves disease. The DNA for the CDR3 is TGTGCCAGCAGCTCGGCGGGAGGGCCCGGAGAGACCCAGTACTTC. It codes for CASSSAGGPGETQYF. The whole variable domain, filled in from reference TRBV7-3 and TRBJ2-5, reads GAGVSQTPSNKVTEKGKYVELRCDPISGHTALYWYRQSLGQGPEFLIYFQGTGAADDSGLPNDRFFAVRPEGSVSTLKIQRTERGDSAVYLCASSSAGGPGETQYFGPGTRLLVL.